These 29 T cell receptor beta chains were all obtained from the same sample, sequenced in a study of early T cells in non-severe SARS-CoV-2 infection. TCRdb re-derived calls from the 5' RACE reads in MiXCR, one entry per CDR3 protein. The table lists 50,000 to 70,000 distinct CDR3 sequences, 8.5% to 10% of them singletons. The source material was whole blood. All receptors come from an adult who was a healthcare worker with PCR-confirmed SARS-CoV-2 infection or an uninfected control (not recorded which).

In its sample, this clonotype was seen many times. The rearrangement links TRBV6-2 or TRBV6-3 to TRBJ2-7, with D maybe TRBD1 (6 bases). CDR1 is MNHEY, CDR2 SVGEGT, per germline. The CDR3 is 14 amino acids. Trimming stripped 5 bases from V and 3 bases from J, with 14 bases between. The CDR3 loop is CASSPGTYGYEQYF. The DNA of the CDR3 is TGTGCCAGCAGTCCGGGGACATATGGCTACGAGCAGTACTTC.

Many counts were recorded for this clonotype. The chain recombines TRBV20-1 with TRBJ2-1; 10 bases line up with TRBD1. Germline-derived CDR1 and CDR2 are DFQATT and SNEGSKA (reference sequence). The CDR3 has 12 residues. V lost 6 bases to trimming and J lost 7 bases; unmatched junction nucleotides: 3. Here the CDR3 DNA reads TGCAGTGCAGAGGACAGGGGGAATGAGCAGTTCTTC. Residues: CSAEDRGNEQFF.

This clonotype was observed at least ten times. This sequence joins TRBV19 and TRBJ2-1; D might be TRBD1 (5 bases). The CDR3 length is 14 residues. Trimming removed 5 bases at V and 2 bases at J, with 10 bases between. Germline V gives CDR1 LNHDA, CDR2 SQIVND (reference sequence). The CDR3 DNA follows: TGTGCCAGTAGTCGCAGGGTCACCTACAATGAGCAGTTCTTC. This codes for CASSRRVTYNEQFF. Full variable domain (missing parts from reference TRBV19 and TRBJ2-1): DGGITQSPKYLFRKEGQNVTLSCEQNLNHDAMYWYRQDPGQGLRLIYYSQIVNDFQKGDIAEGYSVSREKKESFPLTVTSAQKNPTAFYLCASSRRVTYNEQFFGPGTRLTVL.

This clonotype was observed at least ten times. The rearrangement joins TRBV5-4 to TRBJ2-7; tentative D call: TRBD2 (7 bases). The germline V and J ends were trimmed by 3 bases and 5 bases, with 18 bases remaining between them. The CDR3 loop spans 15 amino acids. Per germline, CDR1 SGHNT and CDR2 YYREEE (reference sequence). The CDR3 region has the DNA TGTGCCAGCAGCTCGCGTCGGGGGGCTTGGGACGAGCAGTACTTC. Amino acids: CASSSRRGAWDEQYF.

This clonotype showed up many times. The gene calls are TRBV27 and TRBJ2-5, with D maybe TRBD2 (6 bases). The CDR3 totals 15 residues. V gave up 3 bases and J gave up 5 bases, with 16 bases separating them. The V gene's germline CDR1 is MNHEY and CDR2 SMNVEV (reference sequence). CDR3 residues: CASSLSGPAGETQYF. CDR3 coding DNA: TGTGCCAGCAGTTTGAGTGGGCCCGCGGGGGAGACCCAGTACTTC.

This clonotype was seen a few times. The CDR3 region has the DNA TGTGCCTGGGGGAAATTCGGGAGTTTGATCATGAACACTGAAGCTTTCTTT. Translating it yields CAWGKFGSLIMNTEAFF. The chain couples TRBV30 to TRBJ1-1; D uncertain. The germline gives CDR1 GTSNPN, CDR2 SVGIG (reference sequence). V dropped 5 bases and J dropped 0 bases, with 22 bases sitting between them. This CDR3 has 17 amino acids.

Here the CDR3 reads CASGDNQYNEQFF. CDR3 in DNA: TGTGCTAGTGGTGACAACCAGTACAATGAGCAGTTCTTC. The chain has TRBV12-5 and TRBJ2-1, with D uncertain. Trimming removed 5 bases from V and 4 bases from J, with 9 bases in between. The germline gives CDR1 LGHNT, CDR2 FRNRAP. The CDR3 consists of 13 residues.

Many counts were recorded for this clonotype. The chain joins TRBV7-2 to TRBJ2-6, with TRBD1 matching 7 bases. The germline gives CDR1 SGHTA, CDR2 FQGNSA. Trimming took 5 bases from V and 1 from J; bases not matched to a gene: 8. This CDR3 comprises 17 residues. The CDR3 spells CASSLQGRTSGANVLTF. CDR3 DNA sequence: TGTGCCAGCAGCCTACAGGGGCGAACTTCTGGGGCCAACGTCCTGACTTTC. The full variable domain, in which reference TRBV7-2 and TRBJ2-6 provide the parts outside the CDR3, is GAGVSQSPSNKVTEKGKDVELRCDPISGHTALYWYRQSLGQGLEFLIYFQGNSAPDKSGLPSDRFSAERTGGSVSTLTIQRTQQEDSAVYLCASSLQGRTSGANVLTFGAGSRLTVL.

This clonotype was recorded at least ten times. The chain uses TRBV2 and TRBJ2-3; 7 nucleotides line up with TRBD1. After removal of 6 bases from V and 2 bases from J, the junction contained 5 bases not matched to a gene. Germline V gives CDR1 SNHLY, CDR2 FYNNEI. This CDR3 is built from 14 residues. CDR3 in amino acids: CASRWDSHTDTQYF. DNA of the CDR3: TGTGCCAGCAGATGGGACAGTCACACAGATACGCAGTATTTT. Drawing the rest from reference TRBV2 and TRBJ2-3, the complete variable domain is EPEVTQTPSHQVTQMGQEVILRCVPISNHLYFYWYRQILGQKVEFLVSFYNNEISEKSEIFDDQFSVERPDGSNFTLKIRSTKLEDSAMYFCASRWDSHTDTQYFGPGTRLTVL.

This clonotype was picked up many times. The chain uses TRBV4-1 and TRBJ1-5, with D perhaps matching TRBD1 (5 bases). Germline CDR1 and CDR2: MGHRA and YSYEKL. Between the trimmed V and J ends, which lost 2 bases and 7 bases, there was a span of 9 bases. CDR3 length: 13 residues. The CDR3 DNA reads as TGCGCCAGCAGCCAACGAGGGGAACAGCCCCAGCATTTT. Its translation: CASSQRGEQPQHF.

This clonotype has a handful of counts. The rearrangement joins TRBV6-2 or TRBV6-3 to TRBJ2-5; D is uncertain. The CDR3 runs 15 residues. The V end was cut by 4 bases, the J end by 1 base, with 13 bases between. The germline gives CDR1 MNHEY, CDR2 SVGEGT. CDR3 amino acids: CASSFGALPQETQYF. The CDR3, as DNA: TGTGCCAGCAGTTTTGGCGCCCTCCCCCAAGAGACCCAGTACTTC.

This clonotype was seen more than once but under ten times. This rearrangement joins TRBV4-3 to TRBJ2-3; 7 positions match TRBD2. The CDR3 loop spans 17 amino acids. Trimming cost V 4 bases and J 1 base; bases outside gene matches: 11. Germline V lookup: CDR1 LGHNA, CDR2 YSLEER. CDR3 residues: CASSLAGGSEGTDTQYF. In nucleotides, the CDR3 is TGCGCCAGCAGCCTCGCCGGGGGGAGCGAGGGCACAGATACGCAGTATTTT.

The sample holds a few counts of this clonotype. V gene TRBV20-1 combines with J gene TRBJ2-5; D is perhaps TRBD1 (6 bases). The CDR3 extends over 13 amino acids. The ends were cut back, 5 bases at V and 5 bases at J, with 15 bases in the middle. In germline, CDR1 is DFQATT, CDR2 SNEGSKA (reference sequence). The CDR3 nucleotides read TGCAGTGCTCACAGCAGGGGCGGCGAGACCCAGTACTTC. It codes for CSAHSRGGETQYF.

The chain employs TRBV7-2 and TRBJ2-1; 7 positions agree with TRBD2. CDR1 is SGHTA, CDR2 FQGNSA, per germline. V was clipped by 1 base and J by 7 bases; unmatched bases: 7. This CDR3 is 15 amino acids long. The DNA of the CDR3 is TGTGCCAGCAGCTTAGGGACTAGTCGCTCTAATGAGCAGTTCTTC. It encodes CASSLGTSRSNEQFF.

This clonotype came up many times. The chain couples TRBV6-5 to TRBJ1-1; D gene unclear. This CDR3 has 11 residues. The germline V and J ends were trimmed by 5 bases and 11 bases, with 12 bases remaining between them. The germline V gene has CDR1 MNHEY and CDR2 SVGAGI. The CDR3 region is CASSGIIGAFF. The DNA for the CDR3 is TGTGCCAGCAGTGGGATTATTGGGGCTTTCTTT.

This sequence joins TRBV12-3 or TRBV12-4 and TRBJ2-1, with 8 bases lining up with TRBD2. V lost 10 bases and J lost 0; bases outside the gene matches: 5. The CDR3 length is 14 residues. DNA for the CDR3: TGTGCCACCAGGAGCGGGAGCTCCTACAATGAGCAGTTCTTC. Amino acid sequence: CATRSGSSYNEQFF.

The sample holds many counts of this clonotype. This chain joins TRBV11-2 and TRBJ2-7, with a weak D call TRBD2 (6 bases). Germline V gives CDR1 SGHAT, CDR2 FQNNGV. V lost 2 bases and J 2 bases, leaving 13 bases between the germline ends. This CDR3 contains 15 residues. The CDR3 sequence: CASSLTTGAPYEQYF. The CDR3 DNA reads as TGTGCCAGCAGCTTAACGACGGGAGCACCCTACGAGCAGTACTTC.

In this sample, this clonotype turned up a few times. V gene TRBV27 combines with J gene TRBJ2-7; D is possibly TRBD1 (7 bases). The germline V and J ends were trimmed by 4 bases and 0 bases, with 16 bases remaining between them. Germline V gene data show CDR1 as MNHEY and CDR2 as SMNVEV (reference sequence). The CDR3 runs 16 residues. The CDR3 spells CASSSGTVGSSYEQYF. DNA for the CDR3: TGTGCCAGCAGTTCCGGGACAGTCGGGAGCTCCTACGAGCAGTACTTC.

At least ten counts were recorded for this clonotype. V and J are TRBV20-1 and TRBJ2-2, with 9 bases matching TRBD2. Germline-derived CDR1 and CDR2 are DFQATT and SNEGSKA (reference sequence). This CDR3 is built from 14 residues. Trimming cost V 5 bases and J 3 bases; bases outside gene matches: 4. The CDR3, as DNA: TGCAGTGCTTCTAGCGGGACGCACACCGGGGAGCTGTTTTTT. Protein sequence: CSASSGTHTGELFF.

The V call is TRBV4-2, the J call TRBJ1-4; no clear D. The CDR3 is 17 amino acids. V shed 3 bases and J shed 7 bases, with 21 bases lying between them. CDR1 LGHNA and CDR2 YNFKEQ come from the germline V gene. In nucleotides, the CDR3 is TGTGCCAGCAGCCATAGTGGTAGAACATCTATGAGTGAAAAACTGTTTTTT. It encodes CASSHSGRTSMSEKLFF.

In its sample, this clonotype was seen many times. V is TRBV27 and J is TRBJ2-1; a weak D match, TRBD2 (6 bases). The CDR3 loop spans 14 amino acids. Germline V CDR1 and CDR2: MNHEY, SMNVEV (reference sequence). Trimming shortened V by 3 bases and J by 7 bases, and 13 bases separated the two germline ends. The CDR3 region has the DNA TGTGCCAGCAGTTTTCGGGAGTACTGGAATGAGCAGTTCTTC. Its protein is CASSFREYWNEQFF.

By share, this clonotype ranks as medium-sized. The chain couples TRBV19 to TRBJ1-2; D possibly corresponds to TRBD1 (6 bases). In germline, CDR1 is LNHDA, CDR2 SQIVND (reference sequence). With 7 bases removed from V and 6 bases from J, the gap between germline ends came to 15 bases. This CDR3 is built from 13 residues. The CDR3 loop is CASTGPQGHGYTF. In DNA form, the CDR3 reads TGTGCCAGTACCGGACCGCAGGGGCATGGCTACACCTTC. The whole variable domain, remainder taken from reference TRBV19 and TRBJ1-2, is DGGITQSPKYLFRKEGQNVTLSCEQNLNHDAMYWYRQDPGQGLRLIYYSQIVNDFQKGDIAEGYSVSREKKESFPLTVTSAQKNPTAFYLCASTGPQGHGYTFGSGTRLTVV.

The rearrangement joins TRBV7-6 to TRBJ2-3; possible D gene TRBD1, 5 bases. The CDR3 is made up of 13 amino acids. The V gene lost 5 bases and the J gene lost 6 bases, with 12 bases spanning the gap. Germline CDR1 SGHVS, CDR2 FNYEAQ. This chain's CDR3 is CASSGSAGDTQYF. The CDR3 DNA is TGTGCCAGCAGCGGCTCTGCAGGGGATACGCAGTATTTT.

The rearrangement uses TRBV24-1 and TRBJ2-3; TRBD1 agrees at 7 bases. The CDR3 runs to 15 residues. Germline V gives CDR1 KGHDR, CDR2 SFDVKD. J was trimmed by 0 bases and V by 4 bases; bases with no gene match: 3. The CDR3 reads CATSDHRGSTDTQYF. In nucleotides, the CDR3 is TGTGCCACCAGTGACCACAGGGGAAGCACAGATACGCAGTATTTT.

Here the CDR3 reads CASRLKASNTGELFF. In nucleotides, the CDR3 is TGTGCCAGCAGGCTAAAAGCCTCGAACACCGGGGAGCTGTTTTTT. V is TRBV7-2 and J is TRBJ2-2; D call uncertain. Germline CDR1 is SGHTA and CDR2 is FQGNSA. With 6 bases removed from V and 0 bases from J, the gap between germline ends came to 11 bases. This CDR3 has 15 residues.

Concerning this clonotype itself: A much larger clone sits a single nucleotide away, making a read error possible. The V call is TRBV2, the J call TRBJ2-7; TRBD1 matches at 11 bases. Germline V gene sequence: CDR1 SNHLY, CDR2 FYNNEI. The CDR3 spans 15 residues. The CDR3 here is CVSSEYGQGAAEQYF. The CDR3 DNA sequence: TGTGTCAGCAGTGAGTATGGACAGGGGGCAGCCGAGCAGTACTTC.

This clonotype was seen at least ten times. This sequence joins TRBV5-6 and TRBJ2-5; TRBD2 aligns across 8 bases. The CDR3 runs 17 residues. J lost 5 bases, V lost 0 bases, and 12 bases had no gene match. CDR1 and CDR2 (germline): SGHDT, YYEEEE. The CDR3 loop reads CASSLGYSAGGRETQYF. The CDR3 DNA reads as TGTGCCAGCAGCTTGGGATATTCGGCGGGAGGCCGGGAGACCCAGTACTTC.

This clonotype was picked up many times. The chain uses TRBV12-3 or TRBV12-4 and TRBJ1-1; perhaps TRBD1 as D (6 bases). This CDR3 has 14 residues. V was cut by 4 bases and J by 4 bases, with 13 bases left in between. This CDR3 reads CASSSSGTLTEAFF. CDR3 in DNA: TGTGCCAGCAGTTCCTCCGGGACACTCACTGAAGCTTTCTTT.

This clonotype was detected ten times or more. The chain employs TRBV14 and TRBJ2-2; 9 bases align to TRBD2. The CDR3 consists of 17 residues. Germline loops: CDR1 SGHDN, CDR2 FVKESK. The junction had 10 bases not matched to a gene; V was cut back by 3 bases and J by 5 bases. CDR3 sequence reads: CASSHGSSGRWTGELFF. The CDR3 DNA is TGTGCCAGCAGCCATGGGAGTAGCGGGAGATGGACCGGGGAGCTGTTTTTT.